Below are 30 T cell receptor beta chains sequenced from a single sample in a study of blood T cell repertoires in COVID-19. The repertoire was sequenced with immunoSEQ multiplex PCR; TCRdb's copy has only in-frame clones and lacks some. The sample records 100,000 to 150,000 clones, approximately 80% being singletons. Sequenced material: peripheral blood. The source of these receptors is a man aged 55 to 70 with acute or convalescent COVID-19.

Only one count was recorded for this clone. The chain employs TRBV4-2 and TRBJ2-7, with 8 bases lining up with TRBD2. The junction had 15 bases not matched to a gene; V was cut back by 8 bases and J by 3 bases. The V gene's germline CDR1 is LGHNA and CDR2 YNFKEQ. The CDR3 extends over 16 amino acids. The CDR3 reads CASQPTHTSGYYEQYF. As DNA, the CDR3 is TGTGCCAGCCAGCCGACTCATACTAGCGGATACTACGAGCAGTACTTC.

The genes are TRBV15 and TRBJ1-5, with 7 nucleotides matching TRBD1. Trimming cost V 0 bases and J 9 bases; bases outside gene matches: 8. The CDR3 spans 15 residues. CDR1 and CDR2 (germline): LNHNV, YYDKDF (reference sequence). The CDR3 loop reads CATSRDVQGGLPQHF. CDR3 DNA sequence: TGTGCCACCAGCAGAGATGTGCAGGGGGGTCTGCCCCAGCATTTT.

This clone was observed a handful of times. This CDR3 reads CASSTRESYEQYF. The CDR3 DNA follows: TGTGCCAGCAGCACCCGGGAGTCCTACGAGCAGTACTTC. The chain employs TRBV11-1 and TRBJ2-7; D may be TRBD2 (6 bases). Germline lookup yields CDR1 SGHAT and CDR2 FQDESV (reference sequence). Trimming removed 5 bases from V and 1 base from J, with 9 bases in between. The CDR3 runs 13 residues.

The rearrangement joins TRBV15 to TRBJ1-5; D unclear. The CDR3 runs to 13 residues. Trimming took 3 bases from V and 0 from J, leaving 3 bases between them. Per the germline V gene, CDR1 is LNHNV and CDR2 is YYDKDF (reference sequence). CDR3 protein: CATSSYSNQPQHF. CDR3 nucleotides: TGTGCCACCAGCAGTTATAGCAATCAGCCCCAGCATTTT.

The chain uses TRBV3-1 (or the pseudogene TRBV3-2) and TRBJ1-4; 8 nucleotides line up with TRBD1. J gave up 4 bases and V 4 bases, and 2 bases lay outside the gene matches. Per the germline V gene, CDR1 is LGHDT and CDR2 is YNNKEL (reference sequence). The CDR3 runs 14 residues. The CDR3, as DNA: TGTGCCAGCAGCCTGACAGGGGTTAATGAAAAACTGTTTTTT. Translation gives CASSLTGVNEKLFF.

The chain has TRBV6-5 and TRBJ2-5; 10 bases match TRBD2. The germline CDR1 and CDR2 sequences are MNHEY and SVGAGI. The CDR3 length is 14 residues. Trimming took 5 bases from V and 4 from J; bases not matched to a gene: 4. The CDR3 DNA reads TGTGCCAGCAGTCTAGCGGGAGTAGCAGAGACCCAGTACTTC. Protein product: CASSLAGVAETQYF.

In this sample, this clone turned up a few times. The chain couples TRBV5-1 to TRBJ2-7; a possible D gene is TRBD1 (6 bases). This CDR3 has 20 amino acids. V was clipped by 4 bases and J by 1 base, with 30 bases between them. CDR1 is SGHRS, CDR2 YFSETQ, per germline. The CDR3: CASSPDRRRDRYPGSYEQYF. CDR3 coding DNA: TGCGCCAGCAGCCCCGACCGACGCAGAGACAGGTACCCCGGATCCTACGAGCAGTACTTC.

This clone was seen a few times. The V and J genes are TRBV11-2 and TRBJ1-2; D is possibly TRBD1 (6 bases). The germline V and J ends were trimmed by 5 bases and 2 bases, with 12 bases remaining between them. The CDR3 runs to 14 residues. Germline CDR1 and CDR2: SGHAT and FQNNGV. The CDR3 spells CASSRTQGNYGYTF. In nucleotides, the CDR3 is TGTGCCAGCAGCCGGACACAGGGCAACTATGGCTACACCTTC.

The V gene is TRBV28, the J gene TRBJ1-1; tentatively, D is TRBD1 (6 bases). The CDR3 has 15 residues. Germline assignment: CDR1 MDHEN and CDR2 SYDVKM. V lost 4 bases and J 2 bases, leaving 14 bases between the germline ends. This chain's CDR3 is CASSWQGPKNTEAFF. The CDR3 DNA reads as TGTGCCAGCAGTTGGCAGGGGCCTAAAAACACTGAAGCTTTCTTT.

V usage is TRBV11-3 and J usage is TRBJ1-5; the match to TRBD1 covers 8 bases. Germline loops: CDR1 SGHNT, CDR2 YENEEA. The CDR3 is 17 amino acids. The ends lost 4 bases at V and 1 base at J; junction bases unmatched: 9. CDR3 sequence: CASSSRTGWGSNQPQHF. For the CDR3, the DNA is TGTGCCAGCAGCTCCCGGACAGGGTGGGGGAGCAATCAGCCCCAGCATTTT.

V is TRBV7-3 and J is TRBJ2-1; tentatively, D is TRBD1 (6 bases). Trimming left V 5 bases short and J 0 bases short, with 11 bases between. Germline loops: CDR1 SGHTA, CDR2 FQGTGA. The length of the CDR3 is 15 residues. The CDR3 reads CASSRTGSSYNEQFF. The CDR3 DNA reads TGTGCCAGCAGCCGTACAGGGAGCTCCTACAATGAGCAGTTCTTC.

The chain links TRBV27 to TRBJ2-1; 7 bases match TRBD2. V gave up 7 bases and J gave up 8 bases; unmatched junction bases: 26. The V gene's germline CDR1 is MNHEY and CDR2 SMNVEV (reference sequence). CDR3 length equals 19 residues. DNA of the CDR3: TGTGCCAGCAACCTACACCCACTATTCCCGGGACTACCGGTGGATGAGCAGTTCTTC. This gives the protein CASNLHPLFPGLPVDEQFF.

This clone was seen just once. The chain combines TRBV6-5 with TRBJ1-2; D may be TRBD1 (6 bases). The CDR3 extends over 12 amino acids. V lost 4 bases to trimming and J lost 6 bases, with 9 bases between them. Germline CDR1 reads MNHEY; CDR2 reads SVGAGI. CDR3 sequence reads: CASSSDSDGYTF. For the CDR3, the DNA is TGTGCCAGCAGTTCGGACAGCGATGGCTACACCTTC.

The chain combines TRBV9 with TRBJ2-2, with TRBD2 identical over 7 bases. The CDR3 runs 16 residues. With V trimmed by 1 base and J by 4 bases, 7 bases remained unmatched. Germline V lookup: CDR1 SGDLS, CDR2 YYNGEE. In DNA form, the CDR3 reads TGTGCCAGCAGCGTATGGGCTAGCGGCGGCACCGGGGAGCTGTTTTTT. The encoded protein is CASSVWASGGTGELFF.

Details on this clone: At one boundary the junction diverges from the germline segment, which might be a read error. This chain connects TRBV7-7 to TRBJ2-5; D gene unclear. This CDR3 comprises 16 residues. The V gene's germline CDR1 is SSHAT and CDR2 FNYEAQ (reference sequence). This chain's CDR3 is CASSPHLARRQETQYF. As DNA, the CDR3 is TGTGCTAGCAGCCCCCACCTGGCGAGGAGACAAGAGACCCAGTACTTC.

V is TRBV10-1 and J is TRBJ1-1; possibly TRBD1 for D (6 bases). The CDR3 has 11 residues. The V end lost 2 bases, the J end lost 10 bases, and 8 bases lay between the germline ends. The V gene's germline CDR1 is WNHNN and CDR2 SYGVQD (reference sequence). CDR3 in amino acids: CASSEAGVAFF. CDR3 nucleotides: TGCGCCAGCAGTGAGGCAGGGGTAGCTTTCTTT.

V gene TRBV18 combines with J gene TRBJ2-7; tentative D call: TRBD2 (6 bases). The V gene's germline CDR1 is KGHSH and CDR2 LQKENI. The CDR3 has 13 residues. V was trimmed by 6 bases and J by 12 bases, leaving 21 bases between them. The CDR3 region is CASSERELGSRYF. The DNA of the CDR3 is TGTGCCAGCTCCGAACGGGAGCTGGGGAGCAGGTACTTC.

This chain connects TRBV7-9 to TRBJ1-4; 8 positions match TRBD1. Trimming removed 4 bases from V and 6 bases from J; junction bases left unmatched: 4. Per the germline V gene, CDR1 is SEHNR and CDR2 is FQNEAQ (reference sequence). The CDR3 is 14 amino acids. Here the CDR3 DNA reads TGTGCCAGCAGCTGGACAGGGTCAGATGAAAAACTGTTTTTT. Amino acids: CASSWTGSDEKLFF.

For the CDR3, the DNA is TGTGCCAGCAGTCCCCGGACAGGGCATGGCTACACCTTC. The encoded protein is CASSPRTGHGYTF. The V and J genes are TRBV27 and TRBJ1-2; 8 bases align to TRBD1. The CDR3 has 13 residues. The J segment lost 6 bases and the V segment lost 5 bases, leaving 5 bases of the junction unmatched. Germline V gene data show CDR1 as MNHEY and CDR2 as SMNVEV (reference sequence).

The V call is TRBV28, the J call TRBJ1-6; D gene unclear. Germline V lookup: CDR1 MDHEN, CDR2 SYDVKM. This CDR3 has 14 amino acids. Trimming removed 2 bases from V and 7 bases from J, with 9 bases in between. The CDR3, as DNA: TGTGCCAGCAGTTTAAACAGCCGCAATTCACCCCTCCACTTT. The encoded protein is CASSLNSRNSPLHF.

This chain joins TRBV18 and TRBJ2-2; tentative D call: TRBD2 (5 bases). The germline V gene has CDR1 KGHSH and CDR2 LQKENI. V shed 5 bases and J shed 0 bases, with 10 bases lying between them. The CDR3 runs to 15 residues. The CDR3 bases are TGTGCCAGCTCAGAGACCGGGGCGAACACCGGGGAGCTGTTTTTT. Protein product: CASSETGANTGELFF. The full variable domain, its missing parts supplied by reference TRBV18 and TRBJ2-2, is NAGVMQNPRHLVRRRGQEARLRCSPMKGHSHVYWYRQLPEEGLKFMVYLQKENIIDESGMPKERFSAEFPKEGPSILRIQQVVRGDSAAYFCASSETGANTGELFFGEGSRLTVL.

V usage is TRBV24-1 and J usage is TRBJ2-1, with D maybe TRBD1 (5 bases). V shed 4 bases and J shed 2 bases, with 17 bases lying between them. The CDR3 has 17 residues. CDR1 and CDR2 (germline): KGHDR, SFDVKD. CDR3 DNA sequence: TGTGCCACCAGTGAAGCTAGGGGCGTGGCCCCCTACAATGAGCAGTTCTTC. Translated: CATSEARGVAPYNEQFF.

V and J are TRBV30 and TRBJ2-3; no clear D. Trimming left V 5 bases short and J 2 bases short, with 14 bases between. The CDR3 consists of 14 residues. Germline V gives CDR1 GTSNPN, CDR2 SVGIG (reference sequence). The CDR3 sequence: CAWGSNGNTDTQYF. The CDR3 nucleotides are TGTGCCTGGGGTTCTAACGGTAACACAGATACGCAGTATTTT.

The rearrangement uses TRBV19 and TRBJ2-7; 8 nucleotides agree with TRBD2. CDR3 length equals 14 residues. The V gene's germline CDR1 is LNHDA and CDR2 SQIVND (reference sequence). Trimming removed 1 base from V and 7 bases from J; junction bases left unmatched: 6. CDR3 sequence: CASSIGPREEEQYF. The CDR3 DNA reads as TGTGCCAGTAGTATAGGGCCGCGGGAGGAAGAGCAGTACTTC.

This chain connects TRBV29-1 to TRBJ2-7; a possible D gene is TRBD2 (7 bases). V was shortened by 7 bases and J by 6 bases, with 22 bases between the two germline ends. The CDR3 consists of 14 residues. Per germline, CDR1 SQVTM and CDR2 ANQGSEA. For the CDR3, the DNA is TGCAGCGCCGAAACAGGACTAGGGGGACGCGAGCAGTACTTC. As protein: CSAETGLGGREQYF.

This clone was seen just once. The chain is built from TRBV27 and TRBJ2-1; 7 nucleotides match TRBD2. V gave up 3 bases and J gave up 9 bases; unmatched junction bases: 11. The CDR3 covers 15 residues. Germline V CDR1 and CDR2: MNHEY, SMNVEV (reference sequence). DNA for the CDR3: TGTGCCAGCAGTTTGTTTGGACTAGGTACTAGTGAGCAGTTCTTC. Translation: CASSLFGLGTSEQFF.

The rearrangement links TRBV5-1 to TRBJ2-1, with 9 bases lining up with TRBD2. The CDR3 has 16 amino acids. Germline loops: CDR1 SGHRS, CDR2 YFSETQ. The ends lost 2 bases at V and 2 bases at J; junction bases unmatched: 5. The CDR3 DNA sequence: TGCGCCAGCAGCTTCAGAGCGGGAGGTGCCTACAATGAGCAGTTCTTC. Translated, it gives CASSFRAGGAYNEQFF.

The gene calls are TRBV5-8 and TRBJ2-1; D might be TRBD1 (6 bases). V was shortened by 4 bases and J by 4 bases, with 15 bases between the two germline ends. The germline CDR1 and CDR2 sequences are SGHTS and YDEGEE. The CDR3 consists of 15 residues. In DNA form, the CDR3 reads TGTGCCAGCAGCATGGTGGGGGCGAGGTACAATGAGCAGTTCTTC. Its translation is CASSMVGARYNEQFF.

The genes are TRBV27 and TRBJ1-2, with 8 nucleotides matching TRBD1. V trimming: 5 bases; J trimming: 4 bases; junction bases outside the gene matches: 12. CDR1 MNHEY and CDR2 SMNVEV come from the germline V gene (reference sequence). The CDR3 runs 16 residues. CDR3 region: CASSPFRDRRSYGYTF. The CDR3 DNA follows: TGTGCCAGCAGTCCATTCCGGGACAGGAGATCCTATGGCTACACCTTC.

The chain has TRBV6-6 and TRBJ2-1, with 11 bases lining up with TRBD2. Trimming removed 5 bases from V and 1 base from J; junction bases left unmatched: 4. The CDR3 consists of 16 residues. The germline gives CDR1 MNHNY, CDR2 SVGAGI (reference sequence). CDR3 nucleotides: TGTGCCAGCAGTCCTCTAGCGGGAGGATCCTACAATGAGCAGTTCTTC. Encoded protein: CASSPLAGGSYNEQFF.